The 28 T cell receptor beta chains presented below share a single source sample, sequenced in a study of blood T cell repertoires in COVID-19. TCRdb's copy holds only in-frame clones and misses some; the assay was immunoSEQ multiplex PCR. The sample lists roughly 36,000 clones, around 80% occurring once. Material for sequencing was peripheral blood. These TCRs come from a human donor in a cohort sampled during active COVID-19.

The V call is TRBV6-1, the J call TRBJ1-4; 7 bases map to TRBD1. Looked up from germline, CDR1 is MNHNS and CDR2 is SASEGT. V was pared by 3 bases and J by 8 bases, with 6 bases of the junction left unmatched. The CDR3 covers 14 residues. The CDR3 coding sequence is TGTGCCAGCAGTGAGCAGGGGGTAGGGGAAAAACTGTTTTTT. Translating it yields CASSEQGVGEKLFF.

The chain has TRBV6-5 and TRBJ2-2; TRBD1 agrees at 9 bases. Trimming cost V 6 bases and J 7 bases; bases outside gene matches: 6. This CDR3 has 14 amino acids. The V gene's germline CDR1 is MNHEY and CDR2 SVGAGI. This chain's CDR3 is CASRWTGVVGELFF. The CDR3 region has the DNA TGTGCCAGCAGGTGGACAGGGGTAGTCGGGGAGCTGTTTTTT.

This sequence joins TRBV7-8 and TRBJ2-1, with TRBD1 identical over 9 bases. Germline V gene data show CDR1 as SGHVS and CDR2 as FQNEAQ. V shed 5 bases, J shed 12 bases, and the junction held 8 bases outside the gene matches. The CDR3 consists of 13 residues. Written as DNA, the CDR3 is TGTGCCAGCAGCGTCCGGGACAGGGTTCGGCAGTTCTTC. Amino acids: CASSVRDRVRQFF.

The count of this clone is one. The J gene is TRBJ2-1, the V gene TRBV14, with D possibly TRBD1 on 5 matching bases. Germline loops: CDR1 SGHDN, CDR2 FVKESK. The CDR3 totals 14 residues. The V and J ends lost 4 bases and 7 bases respectively, with 14 bases between them. The CDR3 spells CASSPRQGPNEQFF. The DNA for the CDR3 is TGTGCCAGCAGCCCGCGCCAGGGTCCAAATGAGCAGTTCTTC.

The genes are TRBV18 and TRBJ2-1; a possible D gene is TRBD1 (5 bases). The CDR3 totals 14 residues. CDR1 and CDR2 from the germline V gene are KGHSH and LQKENI. V lost 3 bases and J 8 bases, leaving 14 bases between the germline ends. The DNA of the CDR3 is TGTGCCAGCTCACCGGTGGCAGGGAACCATGAGCAGTTCTTC. Protein: CASSPVAGNHEQFF. Together with reference TRBV18 and TRBJ2-1, the CDR3 gives the full variable domain: NAGVMQNPRHLVRRRGQEARLRCSPMKGHSHVYWYRQLPEEGLKFMVYLQKENIIDESGMPKERFSAEFPKEGPSILRIQQVVRGDSAAYFCASSPVAGNHEQFFGPGTRLTVL.

The chain recombines TRBV18 with TRBJ1-1; perhaps TRBD1 as D (5 bases). CDR3 length: 14 residues. Trimming took off 0 bases at V and 2 bases at J, with 7 bases between the two ends. Germline V lookup: CDR1 KGHSH, CDR2 LQKENI. CDR3 residues: CASSPPGGNTEAFF. The CDR3 DNA is TGTGCCAGCTCACCACCCGGGGGAAACACTGAAGCTTTCTTT.

J is TRBJ1-1 and V is TRBV18; D perhaps matches TRBD1 (5 bases). This CDR3 contains 15 residues. CDR1 is KGHSH and CDR2 is LQKENI in the germline V gene. V lost 2 bases to trimming and J lost 1 base, with 11 bases between them. Here the CDR3 reads CASSPGQGPNTEAFF. In DNA, the CDR3 is TGTGCCAGCTCACCAGGTCAGGGTCCGAACACTGAAGCTTTCTTT. The full variable domain, rest sourced from reference TRBV18 and TRBJ1-1, is NAGVMQNPRHLVRRRGQEARLRCSPMKGHSHVYWYRQLPEEGLKFMVYLQKENIIDESGMPKERFSAEFPKEGPSILRIQQVVRGDSAAYFCASSPGQGPNTEAFFGQGTRLTVV.

This clone was detected once. The gene calls are TRBV28 and TRBJ2-7; D possibly corresponds to TRBD2 (6 bases). Germline values: CDR1 MDHEN, CDR2 SYDVKM. The V end lost 2 bases, the J end lost 2 bases, and 13 bases lay between the germline ends. The CDR3 runs 15 residues. The CDR3 region has the DNA TGTGCCAGCAGTTTAGTAGGGGAGGCCCCCTACGAGCAGTACTTC. Translating it yields CASSLVGEAPYEQYF.

The V call is TRBV5-1, the J call TRBJ2-3, with a weak D call TRBD1 (6 bases). CDR1 and CDR2 from the germline V gene are SGHRS and YFSETQ. The V and J ends lost 4 bases and 2 bases respectively, with 14 bases between them. CDR3 length: 15 amino acids. CDR3 loop: CASSPNTGFTDTQYF. The CDR3 DNA follows: TGCGCCAGCAGCCCGAACACAGGGTTCACAGATACGCAGTATTTT. The variable domain in full, completed from reference TRBV5-1 and TRBJ2-3, reads KAGVTQTPRYLIKTRGQQVTLSCSPISGHRSVSWYQQTPGQGLQFLFEYFSETQRNKGNFPGRFSGRQFSNSRSEMNVSTLELGDSALYLCASSPNTGFTDTQYFGPGTRLTVL.

The gene calls are TRBV12-3 or TRBV12-4 and TRBJ1-2; TRBD1 is a possible D gene (5 bases). This CDR3 region has 13 residues. With 4 bases removed from V and 6 bases from J, the gap between germline ends came to 12 bases. In DNA form, the CDR3 reads TGTGCCAGCAGTTCCGCGCGACAGAATGGCTACACCTTC. The encoded protein is CASSSARQNGYTF.

The chain joins TRBV5-6 to TRBJ2-2, with 7 bases fitting TRBD1. Germline V gene data show CDR1 as SGHDT and CDR2 as YYEEEE. The CDR3 contains 17 residues. V was clipped by 2 bases and J by 0 bases; unmatched bases: 7. The CDR3 DNA follows: TGTGCCAGCAGCTTCCGGCTGACAGGGTCGAACACCGGGGAGCTGTTTTTT. Amino acid sequence: CASSFRLTGSNTGELFF. Complete variable domain (other parts from reference TRBV5-6 and TRBJ2-2): DAGVTQSPTHLIKTRGQQVTLRCSPKSGHDTVSWYQQALGQGPQFIFQYYEEEERQRGNFPDRFSGHQFPNYSSELNVNALLLGDSALYLCASSFRLTGSNTGELFFGEGSRLTVL.

V usage is TRBV7-2 and J usage is TRBJ1-4; TRBD1 matches 12 bases. Germline V CDR1 and CDR2: SGHTA, FQGNSA. CDR3 length equals 14 residues. The V gene end was trimmed by 4 bases and the J gene end by 8 bases; junction bases not matched to a gene: 2. The CDR3 DNA sequence: TGTGCCAGCAGCTGGGACAGGGGGCGAGAAAAACTGTTTTTT. This gives the protein CASSWDRGREKLFF.

The rearrangement joins TRBV11-2 to TRBJ1-4; tentatively, D is TRBD1 (5 bases). Between the trimmed V and J ends, which lost 4 bases and 4 bases, there was a span of 16 bases. The CDR3 is 16 residues long. Germline CDR1 reads SGHAT; CDR2 reads FQNNGV. This chain's CDR3 is CASSSLGGRGNEKLFF. In nucleotides, the CDR3 is TGTGCCAGCAGCTCCCTCGGGGGTCGGGGTAATGAAAAACTGTTTTTT.

The chain employs TRBV19 and TRBJ1-4; TRBD1 matches at 7 bases. The CDR3 loop spans 13 amino acids. In germline, CDR1 is LNHDA, CDR2 SQIVND (reference sequence). V trimming: 5 bases; J trimming: 8 bases; junction bases outside the gene matches: 5. CDR3 protein: CASSVGDREKLFF. The CDR3 DNA reads as TGTGCCAGTAGTGTCGGGGACAGAGAAAAACTGTTTTTT.

CDR3 sequence: CASSYSLGGNTEAFF. The CDR3 coding sequence is TGTGCCAGCAGTTACTCGCTCGGGGGAAACACTGAAGCTTTCTTT. The rearrangement links TRBV6-5 to TRBJ1-1; weak D call: TRBD1 (5 bases). Trimming stripped 0 bases from V and 2 bases from J, with 10 bases between. The CDR3 length is 15 residues. Germline CDR1 reads MNHEY; CDR2 reads SVGAGI.

The chain couples TRBV12-3 or TRBV12-4 to TRBJ2-7; 7 nucleotides match TRBD2. This CDR3 has 13 amino acids. Trimming took 3 bases from V and 5 from J; bases not matched to a gene: 4. CDR3 residues: CASSFREADEQYF. The CDR3 DNA reads TGTGCCAGCAGTTTCCGGGAGGCGGACGAGCAGTACTTC.

V is TRBV7-9 and J is TRBJ1-1; TRBD1 agrees at 7 bases. From germline, CDR1 is SEHNR and CDR2 FQNEAQ (reference sequence). J gave up 5 bases and V 5 bases, and 8 bases lay outside the gene matches. This CDR3 region has 14 residues. The CDR3 sequence is CASSGGTEKTEAFF. The CDR3 DNA reads as TGTGCCAGCAGCGGCGGGACAGAGAAAACTGAAGCTTTCTTT.

In its sample, this clone was seen a few times. The chain has TRBV3-1 (or the pseudogene TRBV3-2) and TRBJ2-5, with a weak D call TRBD1 (5 bases). The CDR3 loop spans 12 amino acids. V was trimmed by 6 bases and J by 6 bases, leaving 11 bases between them. From germline, CDR1 is LGHDT and CDR2 YNNKEL (reference sequence). This CDR3 is CASRGLEQTQYF. For the CDR3, the DNA is TGTGCCAGCAGGGGGCTCGAACAGACCCAGTACTTC.

The chain recombines TRBV5-8 with TRBJ1-1; D not certain. Germline V gene data show CDR1 as SGHTS and CDR2 as YDEGEE. V lost 4 bases, J lost 1 base, and 14 bases lay in between. The CDR3 has 15 amino acids. The CDR3 DNA reads as TGTGCCAGCAGCCCGCATGGGCAAGGGAACACTGAAGCTTTCTTT. This sequence encodes CASSPHGQGNTEAFF.

The J gene is TRBJ1-1, the V gene TRBV6-6; TRBD1 might be the D (5 bases). Per the germline V gene, CDR1 is MNHNY and CDR2 is SVGAGI (reference sequence). The CDR3 spans 15 residues. With 4 bases removed from V and 1 base from J, the gap between germline ends came to 13 bases. The CDR3 spells CASSSWGRANTEAFF. CDR3 coding DNA: TGTGCCAGCAGTTCCTGGGGCAGGGCGAACACTGAAGCTTTCTTT.

The rearrangement joins TRBV6-4 to TRBJ2-2; TRBD2 matches 13 bases. V was pared by 4 bases and J by 5 bases, with 4 bases of the junction left unmatched. This CDR3 comprises 16 residues. In germline, CDR1 is MRHNA, CDR2 SNTAGT. The CDR3 region has the DNA TGTGCCAGCAGTGGGACTAGCGGGGGCCGAACCGGGGAGCTGTTTTTT. It translates to CASSGTSGGRTGELFF.

This sequence joins TRBV11-1 and TRBJ2-1; 10 nucleotides line up with TRBD2. The CDR3 is 14 residues long. Germline V gene data show CDR1 as SGHAT and CDR2 as FQDESV (reference sequence). Germline trimming cut 6 bases from V and 8 bases from J; bases unmatched to any gene: 7. CDR3 loop: CASSSGTSVYEQFF. In nucleotides, the CDR3 is TGTGCCAGCAGTTCAGGGACTAGCGTCTATGAGCAGTTCTTC.

The chain joins TRBV2 to TRBJ2-5; 12 bases align to TRBD2. There are 16 residues in the CDR3. Unmatched junction bases numbered 14, after V lost 6 bases and J lost 9 bases. Per the germline V gene, CDR1 is SNHLY and CDR2 is FYNNEI. In DNA, the CDR3 is TGTGCCAGCAGACCAACCCGGACTAGCGGGATTGGGGCCCAGTACTTC. Its translation is CASRPTRTSGIGAQYF.

The J gene is TRBJ1-1, the V gene TRBV11-2, with D tentatively TRBD1 (6 bases). Germline lookup yields CDR1 SGHAT and CDR2 FQNNGV. Trimming took off 4 bases at V and 5 bases at J, with 17 bases between the two ends. The CDR3 length is 15 residues. CDR3 DNA sequence: TGTGCCAGCAGCTCCTTGGCAGGGGTAGTTACTGAAGCTTTCTTT. Translating it yields CASSSLAGVVTEAFF. The full variable domain, its missing parts supplied by reference TRBV11-2 and TRBJ1-1, is EAGVAQSPRYKIIEKRQSVAFWCNPISGHATLYWYQQILGQGPKLLIQFQNNGVVDDSQLPKDRFSAERLKGVDSTLKIQPAKLEDSAVYLCASSSLAGVVTEAFFGQGTRLTVV.

The chain employs TRBV18 and TRBJ1-1; D is possibly TRBD1 (6 bases). Germline assignment: CDR1 KGHSH and CDR2 LQKENI. The CDR3 contains 13 residues. The V end lost 5 bases, the J end lost 2 bases, and 9 bases lay between the germline ends. The CDR3 sequence: CASSGGGNTEAFF. The CDR3 nucleotides read TGTGCCAGCTCAGGGGGCGGAAACACTGAAGCTTTCTTT.

The chain carries TRBV7-2 and TRBJ2-3; D is perhaps TRBD1 (5 bases). The CDR3 runs to 15 residues. Trimming shortened V by 5 bases and J by 6 bases, and 18 bases separated the two germline ends. The germline V gene has CDR1 SGHTA and CDR2 FQGNSA. The chain's CDR3 is CASSPGQGEADTQYF. The CDR3 bases are TGTGCCAGCAGCCCCGGTCAGGGTGAAGCGGATACGCAGTATTTT.

The chain carries TRBV4-1 and TRBJ1-4; 7 nucleotides line up with TRBD1. CDR1 is MGHRA, CDR2 YSYEKL, per germline. Unmatched junction bases numbered 5, after V lost 0 bases and J lost 7 bases. The CDR3 is 15 amino acids. CDR3 nucleotides: TGCGCCAGCAGCCAAGAAGGGGGCCAGGGTGAAAAACTGTTTTTT. It yields the protein CASSQEGGQGEKLFF.

This clone appeared a single time. The chain carries TRBV18 and TRBJ2-7; the match to TRBD2 covers 9 bases. CDR3 length: 15 residues. Germline V CDR1 and CDR2: KGHSH, LQKENI. V was clipped by 0 bases and J by 2 bases; unmatched bases: 2. The CDR3: CASSPPQRGAYEQYF. The CDR3 DNA reads TGTGCCAGCTCACCACCTCAGCGGGGGGCCTACGAGCAGTACTTC.